These T cell receptor beta chains were read from a single sample in a study of early T cells in non-severe SARS-CoV-2 infection. MiXCR was run by TCRdb on the 5' RACE reads, yielding one entry per CDR3 protein. The sample holds tens of thousands of distinct CDR3 sequences, less than 7% seen once. The starting material was whole blood, obtained at baseline. Receptors originate from an adult who was a healthcare worker with PCR-confirmed SARS-CoV-2 infection or an uninfected control (not recorded which). CDR3s include the opening cysteine and the closing phenylalanine or tryptophan. D genes are given only for firm matches. Size values are once, few and many counts, or a class for expanded clones, and some rows have none.

>TRBD1|many|TRBJ1-5|TRBV30
TGTGCCTGGAGTCCCCTCACAGGGGGCGGTCAGCCCCAGCATTTT
CAWSPLTGGGQPQHF
>TRBD1|.|TRBJ1-2|TRBV6-5
TGTGCCAGCAGTTACTCTTGGACAGGGCCGTCCTATGGCTACACCTTC
CASSYSWTGPSYGYTF
>.|few|TRBJ2-1|TRBV3-1
TGTGCCAGCAGCCATCGAGGGACTCCCGAGAATGAGCAGTTCTTC
CASSHRGTPENEQFF
>.|many|TRBJ2-5|TRBV29-1
TGCAGCGTTGTCACCCCGTACCAAGAGACCCAGTACTTC
CSVVTPYQETQYF
>.|many|TRBJ2-1|TRBV5-1
TGCGCCACCTCCCAAGGGGGAGGCAATGAGCAGTTCTTC
CATSQGGGNEQFF
>.|.|TRBJ2-7|TRBV6-2/TRBV6-3
TGTGCCAGCAGCGACAGCTACGAGCAGTACTTC
CASSDSYEQYF
>TRBD2|many|TRBJ2-5|TRBV9
TGTGCCAGCAGCGTAGCGGGGGGACCCTCGGAGACCCAGTACTTC
CASSVAGGPSETQYF
>.|many|TRBJ2-6|TRBV30
TGTGCCTGGAGTACGGCCTCTGGGGCCAACGTCCTGACTTTC
CAWSTASGANVLTF
>.|medium-sized|TRBJ2-7|TRBV7-2
TGTGCCAGCAGCCTTAGGGTCGGCGAGCAGTACTTC
CASSLRVGEQYF
>.|many|TRBJ2-5|TRBV28
TGTGCCAGCAGACAGGGTGGGGAGACCCAGTACTTC
CASRQGGETQYF
>TRBD1|many|TRBJ2-1|TRBV18
TGTGCCAGCTCACCAGGTCAACCGGGACAGGGTTCCTTC
CASSPGQPGQGSF
>.|many|TRBJ1-6|TRBV27
TGTGCCAGTGGGCCACTGGCTAATTCACCCCTCCACTTT
CASGPLANSPLHF
>.|many|TRBJ2-1|TRBV9
TGTGCCAGCAGCGTAGTAGGGGGGGCCGCCAATGAGCAGTTCTTC
CASSVVGGAANEQFF
>TRBD2|many|TRBJ2-1|TRBV29-1
TGCAGCGTTGAACGCTCGTCTAGCGGGAGACGCAATGAGCAGTTCTTC
CSVERSSSGRRNEQFF
>.|many|TRBJ2-7|TRBV15
TGTGCCACCAGCAGAGCACCCCCAGGGTCCACCTCCTACGAGCAGTACTTC
CATSRAPPGSTSYEQYF
>TRBD2|.|TRBJ2-7|TRBV7-2
TGTGCCAGCAGCTTAGGGCCAATGACTAGCGGGAGGTACGAGCAGTACTTC
CASSLGPMTSGRYEQYF
>.|many|TRBJ1-5|TRBV30
TGTGCCTGGAACATAGGGCCGGGACCGAGCAATCAGCCCCAGCATTTT
CAWNIGPGPSNQPQHF
>TRBD1|many|TRBJ2-5|TRBV3-1
TGTGCCAGCAGCCAAGGGACAGGGATGGAGACCCAGTACTTC
CASSQGTGMETQYF
>TRBD1|many|TRBJ1-5|TRBV7-9
TGTGCCAGCAGCTCCGGGACAGGGGGCATCGATCAGCCCCAGCATTTT
CASSSGTGGIDQPQHF
>.|many|TRBJ1-3|TRBV29-1
TGCAGCGTTCGGGAGTGGAGTGGAAACACCATATATTTT
CSVREWSGNTIYF
>.|many|TRBJ2-7|TRBV7-9
TGTGCCAGCAGCTCCGAGCCGGAGCAGTACTTC
CASSSEPEQYF
>TRBD1|medium-sized|TRBJ2-1|TRBV20-1
TGCAGTGCCCCCGACAGGGTCCATGAGCAGTTCTTC
CSAPDRVHEQFF
>.|.|TRBJ2-7|TRBV6-2/TRBV6-3
TGTGCCAGCAGTTACCTAACGTACGAGCAGTACTTC
CASSYLTYEQYF
>.|many|TRBJ1-2|TRBV7-2
TGTGCCAGCAGCCCCGGACTCAACTATGGCTACACCTTC
CASSPGLNYGYTF
>.|many|TRBJ2-1|TRBV2
TGTGCCGGAGGCAGGGTGTTGGATGAGCAGTTCTTC
CAGGRVLDEQFF
>TRBD1|few|TRBJ2-5|TRBV4-1
TGCGCCAGCAGCCAAGGGGACAGTCAAGAGACCCAGTACTTC
CASSQGDSQETQYF
>.|many|TRBJ2-3|TRBV20-1
TGCAGTGCTAGACTCTCCACAGATACGCAGTATTTT
CSARLSTDTQYF
>TRBD1|many|TRBJ2-3|TRBV20-1
TGCAGTGCCCGGGACAGTGTTCGCACAGATACGCAGTATTTT
CSARDSVRTDTQYF
>TRBD1|many|TRBJ2-3|TRBV10-1
TGCGCCAGCAGTCTTTCGACAGGGGGTAGGGATACGCAGTATTTT
CASSLSTGGRDTQYF
>.|few|TRBJ2-1|TRBV5-4
TGTGCCAGCAGCTTCAGCACAGTAACCGACAATGAGCAGTTCTTC
CASSFSTVTDNEQFF
>TRBD1|many|TRBJ2-3|TRBV15
TGTGCCACCAGCCCAGGGGGTACTAGCACAGATACGCAGTATTTT
CATSPGGTSTDTQYF
>TRBD1|many|TRBJ1-1|TRBV7-7
TGTGCTAGCAGCTGGGGGGACAGGGAAGGGACTGAAGCTTTCTTT
CASSWGDREGTEAFF
>.|many|TRBJ2-7|TRBV7-9
TGTGCCAGCAGCTTAAAGGGGACGGTCTCCTACGAGCAGTACTTC
CASSLKGTVSYEQYF
>TRBD1|many|TRBJ2-6|TRBV15
TGTGCCACCAGCAGAGCAGGGGGACGGCCTGAAGGGGCCAACGTCCTGACTTTC
CATSRAGGRPEGANVLTF
>TRBD1|few|TRBJ2-2|TRBV5-1
TGCGCCAGCAGCGTGAACAGGGGCACGAACACCGGGGAGCTGTTTTTT
CASSVNRGTNTGELFF